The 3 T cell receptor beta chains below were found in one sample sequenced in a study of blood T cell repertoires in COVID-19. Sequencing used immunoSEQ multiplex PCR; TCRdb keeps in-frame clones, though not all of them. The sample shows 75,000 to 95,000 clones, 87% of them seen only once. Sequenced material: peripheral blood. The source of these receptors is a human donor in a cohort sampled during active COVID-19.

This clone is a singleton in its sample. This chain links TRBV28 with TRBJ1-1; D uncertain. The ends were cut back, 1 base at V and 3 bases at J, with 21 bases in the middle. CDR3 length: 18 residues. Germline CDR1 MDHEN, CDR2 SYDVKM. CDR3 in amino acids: CASSLSAVWSEEDTEAFF. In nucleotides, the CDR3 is TGTGCCAGCAGTTTATCGGCAGTCTGGTCAGAGGAGGACACTGAAGCTTTCTTT.

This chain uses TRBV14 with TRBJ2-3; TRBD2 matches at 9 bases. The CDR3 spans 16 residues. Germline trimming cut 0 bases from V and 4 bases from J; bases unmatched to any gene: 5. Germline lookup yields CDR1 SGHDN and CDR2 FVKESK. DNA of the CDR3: TGTGCCAGCAGCCAAGATAGGGTAGCGGGAGCAGATACGCAGTATTTT. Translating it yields CASSQDRVAGADTQYF.

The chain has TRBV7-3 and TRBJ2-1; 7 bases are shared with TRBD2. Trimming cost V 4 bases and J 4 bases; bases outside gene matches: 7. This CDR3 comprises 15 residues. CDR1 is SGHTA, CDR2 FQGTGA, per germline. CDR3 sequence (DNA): TGTGCCAGCAGCTCTTCTAGCGGAATTTACAATGAGCAGTTCTTC. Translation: CASSSSSGIYNEQFF. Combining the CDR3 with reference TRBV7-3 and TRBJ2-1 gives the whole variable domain GAGVSQTPSNKVTEKGKYVELRCDPISGHTALYWYRQSLGQGPEFLIYFQGTGAADDSGLPNDRFFAVRPEGSVSTLKIQRTERGDSAVYLCASSSSSGIYNEQFFGPGTRLTVL.